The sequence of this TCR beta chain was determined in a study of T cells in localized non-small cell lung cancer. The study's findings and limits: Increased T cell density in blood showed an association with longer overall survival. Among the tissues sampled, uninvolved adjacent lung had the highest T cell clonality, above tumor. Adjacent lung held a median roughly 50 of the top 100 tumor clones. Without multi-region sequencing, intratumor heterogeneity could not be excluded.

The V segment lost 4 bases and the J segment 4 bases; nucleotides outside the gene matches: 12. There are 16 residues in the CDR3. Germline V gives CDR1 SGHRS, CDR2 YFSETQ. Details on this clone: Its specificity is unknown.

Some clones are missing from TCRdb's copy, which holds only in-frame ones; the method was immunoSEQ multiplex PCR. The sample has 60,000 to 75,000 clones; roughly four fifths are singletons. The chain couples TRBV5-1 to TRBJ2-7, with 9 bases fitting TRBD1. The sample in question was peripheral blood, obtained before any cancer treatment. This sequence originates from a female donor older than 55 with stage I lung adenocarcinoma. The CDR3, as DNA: TGCGCCAGCAGCCCTGAATCCTGGACAGGGGCGTACGAGCAGTACTTC. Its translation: CASSPESWTGAYEQYF.